Below, 2 T cell receptor beta chains from the same sample are listed, as sequenced in a study of T cell repertoires in cytomegalovirus infection. TCRdb re-analysed the reads in MiXCR, keeping a single row per CDR3 protein. This sample has 200,000 to 250,000 distinct CDR3 sequences, with roughly 22% found just once. The sample consisted of CD8+ T cells from PBMCs. Receptors were obtained from a human donor in good health (CMV status not recorded). Some clones in this sample may be carry-over from other donors' samples.

This clonotype has a count of ten or more. The chain combines TRBV7-9 with TRBJ2-3, with D uncertain. The CDR3 is made up of 13 amino acids. Germline assignment: CDR1 SEHNR and CDR2 FQNEAQ (reference sequence). Trimming removed 1 base from V and 4 bases from J, with 6 bases in between. CDR3 nucleotide sequence: TGTGCCAGCAGCTTAGGAACACCAGATACGCAGTATTTT. It specifies CASSLGTPDTQYF.

This clonotype was seen only a few times. V and J are TRBV13 and TRBJ2-5; D unresolved. The CDR3 spans 13 residues. Germline lookup yields CDR1 PRHDT and CDR2 FYEKMQ (reference sequence). Trimming cost V 1 base and J 5 bases, with 8 bases left between them. The CDR3 loop is CASSLVDFETQYF. The CDR3 DNA reads TGTGCCAGCAGCTTAGTAGACTTCGAGACCCAGTACTTC.